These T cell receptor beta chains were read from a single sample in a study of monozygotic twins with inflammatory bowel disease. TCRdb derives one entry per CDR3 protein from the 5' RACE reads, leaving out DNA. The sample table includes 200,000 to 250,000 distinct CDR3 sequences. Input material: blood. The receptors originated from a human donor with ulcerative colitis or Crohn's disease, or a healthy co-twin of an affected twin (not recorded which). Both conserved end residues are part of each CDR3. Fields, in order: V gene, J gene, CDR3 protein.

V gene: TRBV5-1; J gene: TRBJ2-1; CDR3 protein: CASSLGLNEQFF
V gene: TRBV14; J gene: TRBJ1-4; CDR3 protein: CASSQLDGTYNEKLFF
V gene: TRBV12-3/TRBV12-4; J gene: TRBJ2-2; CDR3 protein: CASSSGLAGTGELFF
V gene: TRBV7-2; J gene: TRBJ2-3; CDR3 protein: CASSLSAQGRDTQYF
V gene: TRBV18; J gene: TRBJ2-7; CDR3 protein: CASSPALNYEQYF
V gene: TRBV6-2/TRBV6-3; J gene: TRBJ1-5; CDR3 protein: CASKQDYSNQPQHF
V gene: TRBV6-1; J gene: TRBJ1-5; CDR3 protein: CASSPRTGANQPQHF
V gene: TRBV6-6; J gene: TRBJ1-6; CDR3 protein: CASSTAADSPLHF
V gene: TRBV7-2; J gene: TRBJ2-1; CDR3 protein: CASSLVAGLYNEQFF
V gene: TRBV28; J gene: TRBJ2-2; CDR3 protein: CASSSPPGLITGELFF
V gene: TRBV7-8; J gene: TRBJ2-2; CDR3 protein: CASSLGQGMVSGELFF
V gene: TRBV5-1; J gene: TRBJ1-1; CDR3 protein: CASSLSSENTEAFF
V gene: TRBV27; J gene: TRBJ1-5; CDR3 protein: CASSLRRRNQPQHF
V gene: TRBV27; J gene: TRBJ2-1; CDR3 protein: CASSLRDSWFF
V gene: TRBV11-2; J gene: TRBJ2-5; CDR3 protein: CASSSQAETQYF
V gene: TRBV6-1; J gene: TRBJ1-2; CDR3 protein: CASSPRDRGYGYTF
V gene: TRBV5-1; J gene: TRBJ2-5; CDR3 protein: CASSPGLLTETQYF
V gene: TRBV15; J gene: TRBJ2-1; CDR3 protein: CATSNPPGSGTYNEQFF
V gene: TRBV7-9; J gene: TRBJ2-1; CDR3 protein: CATGDTSGRSSYNEQFF
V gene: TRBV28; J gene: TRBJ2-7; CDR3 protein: CASSLRAREVQYF
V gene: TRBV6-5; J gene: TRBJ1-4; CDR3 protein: CASSYSSRGGNEKLFF
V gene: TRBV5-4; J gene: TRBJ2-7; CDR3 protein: CASSSPLTLSYEQYF
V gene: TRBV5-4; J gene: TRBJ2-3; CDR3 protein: CATHAGGVTDTQYF
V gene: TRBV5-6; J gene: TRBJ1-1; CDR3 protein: CASSFGAGVNTEAFF
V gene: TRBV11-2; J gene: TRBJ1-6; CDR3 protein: CASSPGANSPLHF
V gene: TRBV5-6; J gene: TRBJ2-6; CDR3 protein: CASSFRPFSGANVLTF
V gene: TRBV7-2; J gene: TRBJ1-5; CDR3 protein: CASSPSGGVSNQPQHF
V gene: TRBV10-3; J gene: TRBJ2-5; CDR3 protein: CAIRRTEQETQYF
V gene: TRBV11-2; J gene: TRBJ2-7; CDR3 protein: CASSSTNGAYEQYF
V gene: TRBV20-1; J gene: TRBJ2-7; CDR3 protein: CSAREGSGYEQYF
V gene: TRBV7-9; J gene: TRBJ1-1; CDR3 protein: CASSPLRDAEAFF
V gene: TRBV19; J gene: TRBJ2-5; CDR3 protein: CASSNGLAGQETQYF
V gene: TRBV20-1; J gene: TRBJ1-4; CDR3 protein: CSARAGVGEKLFF
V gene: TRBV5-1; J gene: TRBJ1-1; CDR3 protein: CASSTQGGTEAFF
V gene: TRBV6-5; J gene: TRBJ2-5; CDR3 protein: CASSYSGPSETQYF
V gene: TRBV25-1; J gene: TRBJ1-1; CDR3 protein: CASSAGPNTEAFF
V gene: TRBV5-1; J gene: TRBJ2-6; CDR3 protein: CASSLEGSGANVLTF
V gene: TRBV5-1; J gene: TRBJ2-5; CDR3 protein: CASMAGTAYQETQYF
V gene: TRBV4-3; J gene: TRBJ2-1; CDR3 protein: CASSQDIAGGPSTYNEQFF
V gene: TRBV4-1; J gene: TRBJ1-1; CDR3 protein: CASSQDLWEPEAFF
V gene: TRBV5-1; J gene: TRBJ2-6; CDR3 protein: CASSLGAAGANVLTF
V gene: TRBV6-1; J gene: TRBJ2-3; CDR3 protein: CASSPPRGLQADTQYF
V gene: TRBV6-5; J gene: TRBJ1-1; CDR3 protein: CASQQGEGTEAFF
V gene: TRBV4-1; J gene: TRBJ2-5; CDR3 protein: CASSQGLEETQYF
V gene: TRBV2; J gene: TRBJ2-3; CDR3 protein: CASSVFPSGTSGALGTDTQYF
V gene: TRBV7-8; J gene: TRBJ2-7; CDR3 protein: CASSLEIGRKTYEQYF
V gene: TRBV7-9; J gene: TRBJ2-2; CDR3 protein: CASTSTHTGELFF
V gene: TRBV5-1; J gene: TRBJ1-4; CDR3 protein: CASSPRDRGDEKLFF
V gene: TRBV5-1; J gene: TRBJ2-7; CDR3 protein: CASSLDRGPYEQYF
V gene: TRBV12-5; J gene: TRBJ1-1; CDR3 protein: CASGLSGGTEAFF
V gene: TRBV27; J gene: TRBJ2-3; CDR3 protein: CASSLIAGTPGAHTQYF
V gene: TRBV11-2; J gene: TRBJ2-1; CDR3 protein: CASSLGSSGPDSYNEQFF